The 27 T cell receptor beta chains below come from one sample, sequenced in a study of cytomegalovirus exposure and HLA in healthy donors. It was with 60 Vbeta and 13 Jbeta primers that the PCR ran. TCRdb's table, derived via immunoSEQ multiplex PCR, lists solely in-frame clones and lacks some. The repertoire holds some 170,000 clones, over 70% seen once, with roughly 10% in the top ten. The specimen sequenced was PBMCs. These receptors came from a man between 18 and 35 years old in good health and CMV-seropositive.

The chain uses TRBV5-6 and TRBJ2-5, with a possible D match to TRBD1 (5 bases). The CDR3 covers 15 residues. Germline CDR1 reads SGHDT; CDR2 reads YYEEEE. With 4 bases removed from V and 7 bases from J, the gap between germline ends came to 20 bases. CDR3 DNA: TGTGCCAGCAGCCCCCCGAGCAGGGCCCAGTCGACCCAGTACTTC. The encoded protein is CASSPPSRAQSTQYF.

The chain has TRBV6-6 and TRBJ1-5; D is possibly TRBD1 (5 bases). Deletions cut 1 base from V and 9 bases from J, with 16 bases between. CDR1 and CDR2 from the germline V gene are MNHNY and SVGAGI (reference sequence). The CDR3 covers 15 residues. In nucleotides, the CDR3 is TGTGCCAGCAGTTACTTAGGCAGGGAATCCCCGCCCCAGCATTTT. Amino acid sequence: CASSYLGRESPPQHF.

The V and J genes are TRBV5-1 and TRBJ2-3; TRBD2 matches 8 bases. The CDR3 extends over 16 amino acids. CDR1 SGHRS and CDR2 YFSETQ come from the germline V gene. Trimming at V came to 1 base and at J to 2 bases, leaving 6 bases not matched to a gene. CDR3 nucleotide sequence: TGCGCCAGCAGCTTGCCTAGCGGGCCCCTCACAGATACGCAGTATTTT. Protein sequence: CASSLPSGPLTDTQYF.

This rearrangement joins TRBV19 to TRBJ1-2, with D unclear. Germline V CDR1 and CDR2: LNHDA, SQIVND (reference sequence). The germline V and J ends were trimmed by 1 base and 0 bases, with 9 bases remaining between them. This CDR3 comprises 15 residues. This CDR3 reads CASSIVTAANYGYTF. As DNA, the CDR3 is TGTGCCAGTAGTATAGTAACAGCTGCTAACTATGGCTACACCTTC.

CDR3 region: CASSPRTGNSYEQYF. As DNA, the CDR3 is TGTGCCAGCAGCCCGCGGACAGGCAACTCCTACGAGCAGTACTTC. This chain uses TRBV9 with TRBJ2-7; 7 positions match TRBD1. Per the germline V gene, CDR1 is SGDLS and CDR2 is YYNGEE. This CDR3 comprises 15 residues. V trimming: 4 bases; J trimming: 0 bases; junction bases outside the gene matches: 7.

This chain connects TRBV14 to TRBJ2-3, with D unclear. CDR1 SGHDN and CDR2 FVKESK come from the germline V gene. The CDR3 covers 15 residues. V shed 4 bases and J shed 0 bases, with 11 bases lying between them. The CDR3 loop reads CASSLGVPSTDTQYF. The CDR3 DNA reads TGTGCCAGCAGCCTCGGAGTCCCTAGCACAGATACGCAGTATTTT.

The chain combines TRBV4-3 with TRBJ2-2, with TRBD2 matching 7 bases. The CDR3 runs 17 residues. V gave up 0 bases and J gave up 2 bases; unmatched junction bases: 6. Germline V gene data show CDR1 as LGHNA and CDR2 as YSLEER. The DNA of the CDR3 is TGCGCCAGCAGCCAAGATCCGACGGGGGGAAACACCGGGGAGCTGTTTTTT. Protein: CASSQDPTGGNTGELFF.

The rearrangement joins TRBV4-3 to TRBJ2-7, with 10 bases that match TRBD2. The CDR3 extends over 16 amino acids. With V trimmed by 0 bases and J by 5 bases, 7 bases remained unmatched. Per the germline V gene, CDR1 is LGHNA and CDR2 is YSLEER. CDR3 region: CASSQEWLAGEDEQYF. As DNA, the CDR3 is TGCGCCAGCAGCCAAGAGTGGCTAGCGGGGGAGGACGAGCAGTACTTC.

This chain connects TRBV21-1 to TRBJ1-3; no check of the table's D call, TRBD1, against the DNA was made. TRBV21-1 is reported as a pseudogene. The CDR3 is 17 amino acids. CDR3 DNA sequence: TGTGCCAGCAGCAGCCGTCTACCAGGGGCGAAAGGAAACACCATATATTTT. This sequence encodes CASSSRLPGAKGNTIYF.

This chain links TRBV4-2 with TRBJ2-1, with TRBD2 identical over 7 bases. Unmatched junction bases numbered 9, after V lost 0 bases and J lost 4 bases. The CDR3 runs 17 residues. Germline loops: CDR1 LGHNA, CDR2 YNFKEQ. CDR3 protein: CASSQEQRGSGYNEQFF. In nucleotides, the CDR3 is TGTGCCAGCAGCCAAGAGCAGCGGGGTAGCGGGTACAATGAGCAGTTCTTC.

The rearrangement uses TRBV7-2 and TRBJ1-2; D gene unclear. Germline V gene sequence: CDR1 SGHTA, CDR2 FQGNSA. The CDR3 spans 12 residues. V gave up 1 base and J gave up 7 bases, with 7 bases separating them. The CDR3 spells CASSLGQGGYTF. The CDR3 DNA sequence: TGTGCCAGCAGCTTAGGACAAGGTGGCTACACCTTC.

This chain links TRBV10-3 with TRBJ2-7; 7 bases agree with TRBD1. Germline values: CDR1 ENHRY, CDR2 SYGVKD. The V segment lost 0 bases and the J segment 3 bases; nucleotides outside the gene matches: 8. This CDR3 has 16 residues. In DNA form, the CDR3 reads TGTGCCATCAGTGAGTCGGGAAACAGGGGCATCTACGAGCAGTACTTC. Its protein product is CAISESGNRGIYEQYF.

This clone turned up a few times. This rearrangement joins TRBV5-5 to TRBJ2-5; tentatively, D is TRBD2 (6 bases). Germline V CDR1 and CDR2: SGHKS, YYEKEE (reference sequence). This CDR3 region has 14 residues. V lost 5 bases and J 2 bases, leaving 13 bases between the germline ends. The CDR3 sequence: CASRTTREQETQYF. In nucleotides, the CDR3 is TGTGCCAGCAGAACGACACGGGAGCAAGAGACCCAGTACTTC.

The CDR3 protein is CASSPLTVSSYEQYF. For the CDR3, the DNA is TGTGCCAGCAGTCCGTTGACAGTATCCTCCTACGAGCAGTACTTC. The rearrangement links TRBV27 to TRBJ2-7; the D gene is possibly TRBD1 (5 bases). The CDR3 contains 15 residues. The germline gives CDR1 MNHEY, CDR2 SMNVEV (reference sequence). V gave up 5 bases and J gave up 0 bases, with 14 bases separating them.

In this sample, this clone turned up once. The J gene is TRBJ2-5, the V gene TRBV5-8; TRBD2 agrees at 7 bases. V was pared by 0 bases and J by 0 bases, with 5 bases of the junction left unmatched. The CDR3 runs to 16 residues. CDR1 and CDR2 from the germline V gene are SGHTS and YDEGEE. The CDR3 DNA sequence: TGTGCCAGCAGCTTGGCCATTAGCGGGTACCAAGAGACCCAGTACTTC. Translation gives CASSLAISGYQETQYF.

This rearrangement joins TRBV15 to TRBJ2-3, with a possible D match to TRBD1 (6 bases). The V end lost 1 base, the J end lost 6 bases, and 17 bases lay between the germline ends. Germline CDR1 LNHNV, CDR2 YYDKDF (reference sequence). This CDR3 contains 16 residues. CDR3: CATSRGFLDQGDTQYF. The CDR3 coding sequence is TGTGCCACCAGCAGAGGGTTCCTGGACCAGGGGGATACGCAGTATTTT. Combining the CDR3 with reference TRBV15 and TRBJ2-3 gives the whole variable domain DAMVIQNPRYQVTQFGKPVTLSCSQTLNHNVMYWYQQKSSQAPKLLFHYYDKDFNNEADTPDNFQSRRPNTSFCFLDIRSPGLGDTAMYLCATSRGFLDQGDTQYFGPGTRLTVL.

The chain uses TRBV19 and TRBJ2-3, with 11 bases lining up with TRBD2. The CDR3 sequence is 18 residues long. CDR1 is LNHDA, CDR2 SQIVND, per germline (reference sequence). V trimming: 4 bases; J trimming: 4 bases; junction bases outside the gene matches: 13. The CDR3 bases are TGTGCCAGTAGTACCTTCCTCGGGGTAGCGGGGGGGCCAGATACGCAGTATTTT. Translation: CASSTFLGVAGGPDTQYF.

The chain combines TRBV5-1 with TRBJ1-5, with TRBD1 as a possible D gene (6 bases). Per germline, CDR1 SGHRS and CDR2 YFSETQ. The V end was cut by 5 bases, the J end by 1 base, with 13 bases between. CDR3 length: 15 amino acids. The CDR3 DNA reads as TGCGCCAGCAGAGGAGACAGGATGAGCAATCAGCCCCAGCATTTT. This sequence encodes CASRGDRMSNQPQHF. Supplemented by reference TRBV5-1 and TRBJ1-5, the full variable domain reads KAGVTQTPRYLIKTRGQQVTLSCSPISGHRSVSWYQQTPGQGLQFLFEYFSETQRNKGNFPGRFSGRQFSNSRSEMNVSTLELGDSALYLCASRGDRMSNQPQHFGDGTRLSIL.

The CDR3 loop reads CASSSYGTPLENIQYF. The CDR3 nucleotides are TGTGCCAGCTCATCTTACGGGACACCCCTGGAAAACATTCAGTACTTC. This chain links TRBV18 with TRBJ2-4, with D possibly matching TRBD1 (6 bases). Germline loops: CDR1 KGHSH, CDR2 LQKENI. This CDR3 comprises 16 residues. Trimming pared 5 bases from V and 5 bases from J, leaving 19 bases between.

To note about this clone: The junction departs from germline at one end; a sequencing error may be responsible. The chain combines TRBV25-1 with TRBJ2-6; the D gene is possibly TRBD1 (5 bases). The CDR3 runs 14 residues. Germline V gene sequence: CDR1 MGHDK, CDR2 SYGVNS. The CDR3, as DNA: TGTGCCAGCAGGGGTATATCTGGGGCCAACGGCCTGACTTTC. The encoded protein is CASRGISGANGLTF. The complete variable domain, with remaining parts taken from reference TRBV25-1 and TRBJ2-6, reads EADIYQTPRYLVIGTGKKITLECSQTMGHDKMYWYQQDPGMELHLIHYSYGVNSTEKGDLSSESTVSRIRTEHFPLTLESARPSHTSQYLCASRGISGANGLTFGAGSRLTVL.

V is TRBV4-3 and J is TRBJ2-3, with D tentatively TRBD1 (6 bases). Trimming took 0 bases from V and 0 from J, leaving 10 bases between them. Germline V gene lookup returns CDR1 LGHNA and CDR2 YSLEER. The CDR3 has 16 amino acids. CDR3 nucleotide sequence: TGCGCCAGCAGCCAAGAACAGGGTCCTAGCACAGATACGCAGTATTTT. Translated: CASSQEQGPSTDTQYF.

The chain joins TRBV29-1 to TRBJ2-7; D possibly corresponds to TRBD1 (5 bases). This CDR3 is built from 13 residues. From germline, CDR1 is SQVTM and CDR2 ANQGSEA. Trimming removed 1 base from V and 3 bases from J, with 10 bases in between. CDR3 nucleotide sequence: TGCAGCGTTGAAGCAGGGTCCGGCTACGAGCAGTACTTC. As protein: CSVEAGSGYEQYF.

This clone was seen more than once but under ten times. The rearrangement joins TRBV6-6 to TRBJ1-1; D call uncertain. This CDR3 is built from 13 residues. From germline, CDR1 is MNHNY and CDR2 SVGAGI (reference sequence). With 7 bases removed from V and 2 bases from J, the gap between germline ends came to 11 bases. CDR3 DNA sequence: TGTGCCAGCATCGTAACTGGTAACACTGAAGCTTTCTTT. Its translation is CASIVTGNTEAFF.

The chain's CDR3 is CASSFMGGVSYNEQFF. Written as DNA, the CDR3 is TGTGCCAGCAGCTTCATGGGTGGAGTATCCTACAATGAGCAGTTCTTC. The chain recombines TRBV11-2 with TRBJ2-1, with D unresolved. This CDR3 spans 16 amino acids. Trimming pared 3 bases from V and 1 base from J, leaving 13 bases between. CDR1 SGHAT and CDR2 FQNNGV come from the germline V gene.

CDR3 sequence reads: CASSSPDRGNTEAFF. CDR3 nucleotide sequence: TGTGCCAGCAGTTCCCCGGACAGGGGGAACACTGAAGCTTTCTTT. This chain joins TRBV6-6 and TRBJ1-1, with 9 bases lining up with TRBD1. CDR3 size: 15 residues. Losses at the gene ends were 4 bases for V and 1 base for J; bases not matched to a gene: 4. Germline CDR1 and CDR2: MNHNY and SVGAGI (reference sequence).

The chain combines TRBV10-3 with TRBJ1-2, with D uncertain. Trimming removed 3 bases at V and 8 bases at J, with 10 bases between. The CDR3 consists of 12 residues. Germline V gene lookup returns CDR1 ENHRY and CDR2 SYGVKD. The CDR3 loop reads CAISDDTGGYTF. The CDR3 DNA sequence: TGTGCCATCAGTGATGACACGGGGGGCTACACCTTC.

The chain employs TRBV11-2 and TRBJ2-5; 7 bases map to TRBD1. This CDR3 has 17 amino acids. The germline CDR1 and CDR2 sequences are SGHAT and FQNNGV. Unmatched junction bases numbered 12, after V lost 5 bases and J lost 0 bases. CDR3 DNA sequence: TGTGCCAGCAGCCCCTACTCCGGGACAGAGAACCAAGAGACCCAGTACTTC. Translating gives CASSPYSGTENQETQYF.